The source of this T cell receptor (beta chain) is a study of OX40 agonist ivuxolimab in advanced cancers. Study context: Averaging approximately 60 years in age, with a range of about 23 to 79, the cohort was about 86% male. General study points: Both CD4+ and CD8+ T cell populations in blood had undergone clonal expansion by week 6 at 0.1 to 3.0 mg/kg. CD8+ T cells averaged more expanded clones than CD4+.

TCRdb's copy holds only in-frame clones and misses some; the assay was immunoSEQ multiplex PCR. The sample lists about 35,000 clones; over 80% were seen once. Patients were ineligible given autoimmune disease history or systemic immunosuppression. CDR3 length: 15 amino acids. Germline CDR1 SGHDN, CDR2 FVKESK. The ends lost 5 bases at V and 0 bases at J; junction bases unmatched: 4. Concerning this clone itself: Its matching antigen is unknown.

The receptor was isolated from an adult with an advanced solid tumor such as melanoma, head and neck, liver or kidney cancer. The specimen was CD4+ or CD8+ T cells sorted from blood, collected in a trial of the OX40 agonist ivuxolimab. The chain has TRBV14 and TRBJ2-1; 7 bases are shared with TRBD1. The CDR3: CASSWTGSSYNEQFF. CDR3 bases: TGTGCCAGCAGCTGGACAGGTAGCTCCTACAATGAGCAGTTCTTC.